One and the same sample provided the 3 T cell receptor beta chains below, sequenced in a study of T cells in women clearing cervical HPV infection. Assay used: immunoSEQ multiplex PCR; TCRdb lists only in-frame clones, some missing. The sample shows about 30,000 clones, and approximately 3.7% sits with its ten largest clones. Specimen: blood buffy coat. These receptors all come from a woman aged 18-70 years with a cervical HPV16 infection that either progressed to CIN3+ or cleared (not recorded which).

Of note for this clone: The read stops 3 residues short of the end of the CDR3; the missing end is completed from the germline J gene. The V and J genes are TRBV2 and TRBJ2-5, with 7 bases fitting TRBD2. Germline loops: CDR1 SNHLY, CDR2 FYNNEI. The CDR3 extends over 15 amino acids. Germline trimming cut 6 bases from V and 2 bases from J; bases unmatched to any gene: 9. The CDR3 sequence: CASSPGGEGQETQYF. CDR3 DNA (partial): TGTGCCAGCAGCCCTGGGGGGGAGGGACAAGAGACC.

A note on this clone: Read data end 3 residues before the CDR3 end; the end is taken from the germline J gene. The gene calls are TRBV5-1 and TRBJ2-3; tentative D call: TRBD1 (6 bases). This CDR3 is built from 14 residues. Germline V gives CDR1 SGHRS, CDR2 YFSETQ. The CDR3 DNA, read in part, is TGCGCCAGCAGCCCGACACAGGGACAAGAGACG. This sequence encodes CASSPTQGQET. The whole CDR3 is CASSPTQGQETQYF.

For this clone: Read data end 3 residues before the CDR3 end; the end is taken from the germline J gene. V usage is TRBV2 and J usage is TRBJ2-3; D gene uncertain. V shed 5 bases and J shed 3 bases, with 12 bases lying between them. The germline CDR1 and CDR2 sequences are SNHLY and FYNNEI. The CDR3 contains 14 residues. The CDR3 loop reads CASSRAFRTDTQYF. The sequenced CDR3 bases are TGTGCCAGCAGTAGGGCCTTCCGGACAGATACG.